This T cell receptor (beta chain) was recovered during a study of blood T cell repertoires in COVID-19. The assay was immunoSEQ multiplex PCR, and TCRdb's table has in-frame clones only and misses some. Seen here are around 190,000 clones, approximately 85% observed once, and the top ten hold about 6%. The length of the CDR3 is 13 residues. Germline lookup yields CDR1 SQVTM and CDR2 ANQGSEA. Trimming removed 4 bases from V and 3 bases from J; junction bases left unmatched: 5. Sequencing was carried out using PBMCs or T cells enriched from blood (not recorded which). The V gene is TRBV29-1, the J gene TRBJ2-7; the match to TRBD1 covers 8 bases. This TCR came from a man between 35 and 55 years old with acute COVID-19. In DNA, the CDR3 is TGCAGCGTTGGTGGCGGACAGGGCTACGAGCAGTACTTC. This gives the protein CSVGGGQGYEQYF.